This T cell receptor beta chain was sequenced for a study of shared clonotypes between healthy human individuals. Overall study findings and caveats: A small donor pool kept down the genetic and exposure-history diversity that was represented.

Trimming took 2 bases from V and 3 from J; bases not matched to a gene: 5. This CDR3 is 16 amino acids long. Germline V gene lookup returns CDR1 MNHEY and CDR2 SVGAGI. Of note for this clone: Its antigen is undetermined.

The method was immunoSEQ multiplex PCR; TCRdb's version includes in-frame clones alone and lacks a portion of them. This sample yields 800,000 to 1,200,000 clones, of which around 78% are seen a single time; under 0.6% belongs to the top ten. This clonotype was sampled from a man aged 18 to 29 in good health. Some clones in this sample may be carry-over from other donors' samples. The source material was memory CD4+ T cells from PBMCs. Subset: CD45RA-negative fraction. This chain joins TRBV6-5 and TRBJ2-1, with 9 positions matching TRBD2. The CDR3 bases are TGTGCCAGCAGTTACGAGGCGGGAGGGCGCTACAATGAGCAGTTCTTC. It encodes CASSYEAGGRYNEQFF.